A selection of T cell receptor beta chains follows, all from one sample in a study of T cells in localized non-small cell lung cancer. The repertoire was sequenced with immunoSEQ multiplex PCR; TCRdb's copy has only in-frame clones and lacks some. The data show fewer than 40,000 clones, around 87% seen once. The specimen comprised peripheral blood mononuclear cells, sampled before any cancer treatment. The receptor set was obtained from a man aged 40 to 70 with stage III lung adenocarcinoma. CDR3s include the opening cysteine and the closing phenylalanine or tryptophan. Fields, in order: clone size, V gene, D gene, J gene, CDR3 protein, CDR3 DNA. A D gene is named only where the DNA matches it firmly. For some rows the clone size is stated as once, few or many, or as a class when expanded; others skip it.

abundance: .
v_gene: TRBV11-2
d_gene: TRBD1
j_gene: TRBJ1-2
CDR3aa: CASSPWDRSNYGYTF
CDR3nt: TGTGCCAGCAGCCCCTGGGACAGGTCGAACTATGGCTACACCTTC

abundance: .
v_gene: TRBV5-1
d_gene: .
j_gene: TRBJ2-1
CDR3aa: CASSLQGSYNEQFF
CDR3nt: TGCGCCAGCAGCTTACAGGGCTCCTACAATGAGCAGTTCTTC

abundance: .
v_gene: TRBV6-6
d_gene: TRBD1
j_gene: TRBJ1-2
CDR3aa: CASSPSGQGKGGYTF
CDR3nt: TGTGCCAGCAGCCCCTCGGGACAGGGGAAGGGTGGCTACACCTTC

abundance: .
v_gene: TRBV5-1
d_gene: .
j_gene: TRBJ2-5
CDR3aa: CASSPTGHQETQYF
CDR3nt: TGCGCCAGCAGCCCGACAGGCCACCAAGAGACCCAGTACTTC

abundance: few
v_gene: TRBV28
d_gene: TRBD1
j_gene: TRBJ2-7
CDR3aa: CASRWGTGSYEQYF
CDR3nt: TGTGCCAGCAGGTGGGGGACAGGCTCCTACGAGCAGTACTTC

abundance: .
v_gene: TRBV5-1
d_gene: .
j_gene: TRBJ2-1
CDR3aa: CASSLNAGVRNEQFF
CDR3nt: TGCGCCAGCAGCTTGAATGCAGGGGTGCGCAATGAGCAGTTCTTC

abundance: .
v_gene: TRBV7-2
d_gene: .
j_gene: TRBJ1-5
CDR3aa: CASSPYAVSNQPQHF
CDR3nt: TGTGCCAGCAGCCCCTATGCAGTTAGCAATCAGCCCCAGCATTTT

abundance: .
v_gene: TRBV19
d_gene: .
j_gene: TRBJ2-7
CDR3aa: CASSFGNSYEQYF
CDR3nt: TGTGCCAGTAGTTTCGGGAATTCCTACGAGCAGTACTTC

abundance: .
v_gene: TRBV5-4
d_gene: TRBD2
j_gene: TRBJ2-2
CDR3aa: CASSQAGSGELFF
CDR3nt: TGTGCCAGCAGTCAAGCGGGATCCGGGGAGCTGTTTTTT

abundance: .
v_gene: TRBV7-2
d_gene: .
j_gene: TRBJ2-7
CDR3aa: CASSLGAAGAAYEQYF
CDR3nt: TGTGCCAGCAGCTTAGGGGCCGCTGGGGCAGCCTACGAGCAGTACTTC

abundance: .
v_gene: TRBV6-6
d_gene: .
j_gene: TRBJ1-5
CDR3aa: CASSRLPTALAPQHF
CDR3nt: TGTGCCAGCAGCAGGCTGCCGACGGCTCTGGCGCCCCAGCATTTT

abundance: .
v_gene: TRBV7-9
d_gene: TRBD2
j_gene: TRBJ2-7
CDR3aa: CASRSGTLPIEQYF
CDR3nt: TGTGCCAGCAGGAGCGGGACCCTTCCCATCGAGCAGTACTTC

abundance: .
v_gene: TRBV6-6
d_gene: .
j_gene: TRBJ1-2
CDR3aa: CASSYAGANYGYTF
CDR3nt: TGTGCCAGCAGTTACGCGGGGGCGAACTATGGCTACACCTTC

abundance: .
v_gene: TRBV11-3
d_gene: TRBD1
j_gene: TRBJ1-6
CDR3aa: CASRTGPHNSPLHF
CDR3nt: TGTGCCAGCAGGACAGGGCCCCACAATTCACCCCTCCACTTT

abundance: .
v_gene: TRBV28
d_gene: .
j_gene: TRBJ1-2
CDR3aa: CASSPQRQDYGYTF
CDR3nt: TGTGCCAGCAGTCCCCAGAGACAGGATTATGGCTACACCTTC

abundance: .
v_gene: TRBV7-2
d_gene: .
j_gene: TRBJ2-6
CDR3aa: CASSLAGGKPGANVLTF
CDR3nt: TGTGCCAGCAGCTTAGCGGGCGGAAAACCTGGGGCCAACGTCCTGACTTTC

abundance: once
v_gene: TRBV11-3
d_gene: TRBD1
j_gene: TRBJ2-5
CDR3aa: CASSLRRTGSVETQYF
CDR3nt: TGTGCCAGCAGCCTAAGGCGGACAGGAAGCGTGGAGACCCAGTACTTC

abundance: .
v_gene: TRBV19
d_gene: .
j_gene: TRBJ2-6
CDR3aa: CASSIKGSLKPLSQANVLTF
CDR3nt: TGTGCCAGTAGTATTAAGGGCTCATTGAAACCACTTTCTCAGGCCAACGTCCTGACTTTC

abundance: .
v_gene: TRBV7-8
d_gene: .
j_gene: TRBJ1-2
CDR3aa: CASSLEESVFETEFGYTF
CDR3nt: TGTGCCAGCAGCTTAGAAGAGTCCGTTTTCGAAACAGAGTTTGGCTACACCTTC

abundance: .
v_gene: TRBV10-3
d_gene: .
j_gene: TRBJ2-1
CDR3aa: CAISGGARGNDEQFF
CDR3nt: TGTGCCATCAGTGGTGGGGCAAGGGGCAACGATGAGCAGTTCTTC

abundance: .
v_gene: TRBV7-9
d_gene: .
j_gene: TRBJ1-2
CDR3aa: CASSPGFGYTF
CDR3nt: TGTGCCAGCAGCCCCGGCTTTGGCTACACCTTC

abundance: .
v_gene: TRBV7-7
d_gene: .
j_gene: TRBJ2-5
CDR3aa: CASSFTGRETQYF
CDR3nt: TGTGCTAGCAGCTTTACAGGGCGGGAGACCCAGTACTTC

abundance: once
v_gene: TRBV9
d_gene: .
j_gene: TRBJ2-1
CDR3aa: CASSVVAHVLGLKQFF
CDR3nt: TGTGCCAGCAGCGTAGTGGCGCACGTTTTAGGCCTAAAGCAGTTCTTC

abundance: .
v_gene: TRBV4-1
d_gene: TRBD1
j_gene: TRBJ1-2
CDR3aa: CASAQTGTVIAGYTF
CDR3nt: TGCGCCAGCGCACAGACCGGGACAGTGATCGCTGGCTACACCTTC

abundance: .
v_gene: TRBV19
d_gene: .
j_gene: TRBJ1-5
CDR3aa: CASSMGRASRNQPQHF
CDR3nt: TGTGCCAGTAGTATGGGGCGGGCTTCTAGGAATCAGCCCCAGCATTTT

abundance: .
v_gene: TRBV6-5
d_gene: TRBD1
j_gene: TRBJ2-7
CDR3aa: CASSPPGQHPNEQYF
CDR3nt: TGTGCCAGCAGTCCCCCGGGACAGCATCCTAACGAGCAGTACTTC

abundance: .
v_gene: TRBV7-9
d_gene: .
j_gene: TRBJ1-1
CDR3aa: CASSLVDGEAFF
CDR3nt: TGTGCCAGCAGCTTAGTTGATGGTGAAGCTTTCTTT

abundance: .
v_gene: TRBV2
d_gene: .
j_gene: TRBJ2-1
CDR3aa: CASKDGIRYNEQFF
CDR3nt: TGTGCCAGCAAGGACGGAATCCGATACAATGAGCAGTTCTTC

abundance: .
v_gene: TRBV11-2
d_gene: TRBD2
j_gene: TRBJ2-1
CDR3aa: CASPTGGAPYNEQFF
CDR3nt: TGTGCCAGCCCCACGGGGGGGGCCCCTTACAATGAGCAGTTCTTC

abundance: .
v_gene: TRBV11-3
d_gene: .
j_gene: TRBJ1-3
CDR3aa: CASSPGYSGNTIYF
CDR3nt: TGTGCCAGCAGCCCCGGATACTCTGGAAACACCATATATTTT

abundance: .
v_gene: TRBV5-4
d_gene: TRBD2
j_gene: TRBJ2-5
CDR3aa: CASSGSGGRETQYF
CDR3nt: TGTGCCAGCAGCGGTAGCGGGGGGCGGGAGACCCAGTACTTC

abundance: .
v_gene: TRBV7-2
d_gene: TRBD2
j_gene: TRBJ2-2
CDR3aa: CASSFPGLAGTGELFF
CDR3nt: TGTGCCAGCAGCTTTCCGGGACTAGCAGGCACCGGGGAGCTGTTTTTT

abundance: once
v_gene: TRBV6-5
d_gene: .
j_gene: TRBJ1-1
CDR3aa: CASSYFGNTEAFF
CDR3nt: TGTGCCAGCAGTTACTTCGGGAACACTGAAGCTTTCTTT

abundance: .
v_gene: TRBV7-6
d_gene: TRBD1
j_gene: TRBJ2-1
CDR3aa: CASSLGRYYRGPSYNEQFF
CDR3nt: TGTGCCAGCAGCTTAGGCCGCTATTACAGGGGCCCCTCCTACAATGAGCAGTTCTTC

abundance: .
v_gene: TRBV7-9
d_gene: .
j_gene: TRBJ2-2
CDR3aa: CASSFTSELFF
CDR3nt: TGTGCCAGCAGCTTCACATCGGAGCTGTTTTTT

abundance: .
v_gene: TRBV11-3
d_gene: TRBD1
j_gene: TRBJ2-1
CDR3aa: CASSLVGTGNNEQFF
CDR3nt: TGTGCCAGCAGCTTAGTTGGGACAGGGAACAATGAGCAGTTCTTC

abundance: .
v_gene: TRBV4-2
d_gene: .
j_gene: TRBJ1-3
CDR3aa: CASSQDRSGNTIYF
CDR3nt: TGTGCCAGCAGCCAAGACAGATCTGGAAACACCATATATTTT

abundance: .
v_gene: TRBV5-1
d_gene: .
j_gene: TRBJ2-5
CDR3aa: CASSLGSGGQETQYF
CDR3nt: TGCGCCAGCAGCTTGGGTTCCGGGGGCCAAGAGACCCAGTACTTC

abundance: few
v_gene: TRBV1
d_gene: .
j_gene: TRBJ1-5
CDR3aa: CTSSPPGWTGSQPQHF
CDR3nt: TGCACCAGCAGCCCCCCGGGCTGGACAGGGAGTCAGCCCCAGCATTTT

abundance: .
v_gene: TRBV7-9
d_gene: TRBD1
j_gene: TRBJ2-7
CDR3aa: CASSLGDRGYEQYF
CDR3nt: TGTGCCAGCAGCTTAGGGGACAGGGGGTACGAGCAGTACTTC

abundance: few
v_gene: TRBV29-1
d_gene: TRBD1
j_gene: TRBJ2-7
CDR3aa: CSVETGTGNAYEQYF
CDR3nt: TGCAGCGTCGAAACCGGGACAGGGAACGCCTACGAGCAGTACTTC

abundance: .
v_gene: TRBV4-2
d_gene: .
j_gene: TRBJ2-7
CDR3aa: CASSQAAQGYEQYF
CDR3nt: TGTGCCAGCAGCCAAGCTGCACAGGGCTACGAGCAGTACTTC

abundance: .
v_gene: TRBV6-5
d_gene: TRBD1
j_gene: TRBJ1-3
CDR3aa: CASSRGQGGNTIYF
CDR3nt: TGTGCCAGCAGTCGCGGACAGGGAGGAAACACCATATATTTT

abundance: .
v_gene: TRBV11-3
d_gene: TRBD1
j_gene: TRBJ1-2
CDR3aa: CASSLDRNYGYTF
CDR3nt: TGTGCCAGCAGCCTGGACAGGAACTATGGCTACACCTTC

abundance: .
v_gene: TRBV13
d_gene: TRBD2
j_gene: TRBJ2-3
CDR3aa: CASSSARGVYADTQYF
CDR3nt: TGTGCCAGCAGCTCCGCTCGGGGGGTTTACGCAGATACGCAGTATTTT

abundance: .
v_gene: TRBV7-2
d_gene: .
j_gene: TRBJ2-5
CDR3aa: CASSLTGPQETQYF
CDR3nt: TGTGCCAGCAGCTTAACGGGACCGCAAGAGACCCAGTACTTC

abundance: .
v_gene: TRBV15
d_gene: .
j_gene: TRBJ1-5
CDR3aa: CATSRALDNQPQHF
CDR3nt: TGTGCCACCAGCAGAGCGTTGGATAATCAGCCCCAGCATTTT